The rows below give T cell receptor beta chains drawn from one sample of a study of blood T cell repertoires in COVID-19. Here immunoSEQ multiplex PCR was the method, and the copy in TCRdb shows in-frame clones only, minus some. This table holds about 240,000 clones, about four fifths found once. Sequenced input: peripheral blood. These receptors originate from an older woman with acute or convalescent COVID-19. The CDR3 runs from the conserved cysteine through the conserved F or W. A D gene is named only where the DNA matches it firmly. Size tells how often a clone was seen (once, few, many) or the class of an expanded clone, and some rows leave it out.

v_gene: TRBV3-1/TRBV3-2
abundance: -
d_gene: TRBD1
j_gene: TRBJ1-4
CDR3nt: TGTGCCAGCAGCCTCCTGACAGGGGGAATCAACGGGAAACTGTTTTTT
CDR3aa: CASSLLTGGINGKLFF

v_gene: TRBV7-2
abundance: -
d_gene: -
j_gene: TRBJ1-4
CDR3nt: TGTGCCAGCAGCGCCAATCAGGCCCGGGAAAAACTGTTTTTT
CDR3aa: CASSANQAREKLFF

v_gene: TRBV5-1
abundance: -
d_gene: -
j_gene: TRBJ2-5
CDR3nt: TGCGCCAGCAGCTTCTCGGCCGGGATCCAAGAGACCCAGTACTTC
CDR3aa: CASSFSAGIQETQYF

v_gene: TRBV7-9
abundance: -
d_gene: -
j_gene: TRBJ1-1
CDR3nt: TGTGCCAGCCTGGGGGGGTGGATCACTGAAGCTTTCTTT
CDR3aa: CASLGGWITEAFF

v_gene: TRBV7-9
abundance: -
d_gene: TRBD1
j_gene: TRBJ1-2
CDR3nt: TGTGCCAGCAGCTCAGTTAACCGGGACAGGGGCTATGGCTACACCTTC
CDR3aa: CASSSVNRDRGYGYTF

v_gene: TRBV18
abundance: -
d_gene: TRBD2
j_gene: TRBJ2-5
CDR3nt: TGTGCCAGCTCACCGGGACTAGCGGGGGCTCTAGAGACCCAGTACTTC
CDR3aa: CASSPGLAGALETQYF

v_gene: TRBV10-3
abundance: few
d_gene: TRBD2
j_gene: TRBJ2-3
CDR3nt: TGTGCCATCGGGACTAGCGGCACAGATACGCAGTATTTT
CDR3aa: CAIGTSGTDTQYF

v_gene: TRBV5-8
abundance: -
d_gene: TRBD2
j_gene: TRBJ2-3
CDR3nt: TGTGCCAGCAGCCTAGCGGGGGCAGATACGCAGTATTTT
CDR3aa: CASSLAGADTQYF

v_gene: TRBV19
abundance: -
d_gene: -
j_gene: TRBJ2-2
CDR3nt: TGTGCCAGTAGCCGATTCGGGATTTCGAACACCGGGGAGCTGTTTTTT
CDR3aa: CASSRFGISNTGELFF

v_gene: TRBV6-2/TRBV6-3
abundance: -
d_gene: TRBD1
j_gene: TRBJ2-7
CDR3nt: TGTGCCAGCAGTTACGACAGGGGGCGAAGGGAGCAGTACTTC
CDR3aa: CASSYDRGRREQYF

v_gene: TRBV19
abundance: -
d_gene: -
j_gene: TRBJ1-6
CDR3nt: TGTGCCAGTAGTACCGTCAGGGTCGATTCACCCCTCCACTTT
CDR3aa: CASSTVRVDSPLHF

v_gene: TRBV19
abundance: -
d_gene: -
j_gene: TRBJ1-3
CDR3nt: TGTGCCAGTAGACCCCTTTACATTGACTCTGGAAACACCATATATTTT
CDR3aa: CASRPLYIDSGNTIYF

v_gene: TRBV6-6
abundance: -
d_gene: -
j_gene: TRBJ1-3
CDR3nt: TGTGCCAGCAGCACGACAGTCTCTGGAAACACCATATATTTT
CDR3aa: CASSTTVSGNTIYF

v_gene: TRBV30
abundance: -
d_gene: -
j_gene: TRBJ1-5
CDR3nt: TGTGCCTGGAGTGCGGCGGCTCTGGATCAGCCCCAGCATTTT
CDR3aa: CAWSAAALDQPQHF

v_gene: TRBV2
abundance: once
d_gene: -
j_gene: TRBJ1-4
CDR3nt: TGTGCCAGCAGTGAAACCGGGGTGGGGAATGAAAAACTGTTTTTT
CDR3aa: CASSETGVGNEKLFF

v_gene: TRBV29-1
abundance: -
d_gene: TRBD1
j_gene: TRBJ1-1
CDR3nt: TGCAGCGTGGGACAGACCAACACTGAAGCTTTCTTT
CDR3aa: CSVGQTNTEAFF

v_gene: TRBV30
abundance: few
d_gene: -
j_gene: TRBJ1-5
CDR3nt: TGTGCCTGGAGCGCGCCCCCCAATCAGCCCCAGCATTTT
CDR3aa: CAWSAPPNQPQHF

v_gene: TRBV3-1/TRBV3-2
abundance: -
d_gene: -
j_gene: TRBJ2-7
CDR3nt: TGTGCCAGCTCGGTGAAAACCGAGCAGTACTTC
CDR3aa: CASSVKTEQYF

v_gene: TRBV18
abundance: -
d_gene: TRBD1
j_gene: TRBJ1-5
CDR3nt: TGTGCCAGCTCACCACTAACAGGGGCCCATCAGCCCCAGCATTTT
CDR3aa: CASSPLTGAHQPQHF

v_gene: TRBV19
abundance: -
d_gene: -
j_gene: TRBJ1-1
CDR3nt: TGTGCCAGTAGACACCAGGGATTGACTGAAGCTTTCTTT
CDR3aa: CASRHQGLTEAFF

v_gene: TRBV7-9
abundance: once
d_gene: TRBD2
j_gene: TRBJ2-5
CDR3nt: TGTGCCAGCAGCTTAACGGGAGGGCAAGAGACCCAGTACTTC
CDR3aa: CASSLTGGQETQYF

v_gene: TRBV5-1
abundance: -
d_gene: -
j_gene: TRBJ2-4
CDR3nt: TGCGCCAGCAGCTTGGAAAGAGATGGTAACATTCAGTACTTC
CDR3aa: CASSLERDGNIQYF

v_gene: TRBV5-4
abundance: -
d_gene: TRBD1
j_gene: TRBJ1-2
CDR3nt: TGTGCCAGCAGCTTGGAGAACAGGGGGGAGGGCTACACCTTC
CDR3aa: CASSLENRGEGYTF

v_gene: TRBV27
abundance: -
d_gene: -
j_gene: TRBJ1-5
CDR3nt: TGTGCCAGCAGTTTTATAGGGGGGGACCAGCCCCAGCATTTT
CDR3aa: CASSFIGGDQPQHF

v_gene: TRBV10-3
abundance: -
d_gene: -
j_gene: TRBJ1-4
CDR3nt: TGTGCCATCAGTGACGGGGGGTACGAAAAACTGTTTTTT
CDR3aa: CAISDGGYEKLFF

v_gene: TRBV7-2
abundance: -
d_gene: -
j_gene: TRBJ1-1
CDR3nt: TGTGCCAGCAGCTTGCAGGGTGGGCACACTGAAGCTTTCTTT
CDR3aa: CASSLQGGHTEAFF

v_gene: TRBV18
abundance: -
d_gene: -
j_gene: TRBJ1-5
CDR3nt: TGTGCCAGCTCCCCAGTAGGGGATCAGCCCCAGCATTTT
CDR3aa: CASSPVGDQPQHF

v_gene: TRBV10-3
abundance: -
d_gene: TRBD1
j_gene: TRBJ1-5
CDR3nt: TGTGCCACACAGGGGGCGGGAATTTATCAGCCCCAGCATTTT
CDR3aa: CATQGAGIYQPQHF

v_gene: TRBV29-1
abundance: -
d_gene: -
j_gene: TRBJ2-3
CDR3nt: TGCAGCGCCAGATCCGGAGCGGCTGAAGGCACAGATACGCAGTATTTT
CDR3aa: CSARSGAAEGTDTQYF

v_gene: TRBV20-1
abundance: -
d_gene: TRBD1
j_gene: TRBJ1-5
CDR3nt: TGCAGTGCTAGTTTAATCGCCGGGACAGGGAAAGTGGGCAATCAGCCCCAGCATTTT
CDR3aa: CSASLIAGTGKVGNQPQHF

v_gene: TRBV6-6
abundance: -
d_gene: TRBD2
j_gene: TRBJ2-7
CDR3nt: TGTGCCAGCAGCCGCGGGGGGGCCGAATACTACGAGCAGTACTTC
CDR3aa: CASSRGGAEYYEQYF

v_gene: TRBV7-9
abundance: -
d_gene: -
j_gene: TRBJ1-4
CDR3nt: TGTGCCAGCAGCTTTGAAGGGGGGGCTAATGAAAAACTGTTTTTT
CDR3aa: CASSFEGGANEKLFF

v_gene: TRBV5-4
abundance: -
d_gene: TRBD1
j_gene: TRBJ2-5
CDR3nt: TGTGCCAGCAGCCCGGGACAGGGGGTGGGGCAAGAGACCCAGTACTTC
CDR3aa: CASSPGQGVGQETQYF

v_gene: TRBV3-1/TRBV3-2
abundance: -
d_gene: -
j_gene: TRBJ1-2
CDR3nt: TGTGCCAGCAGCCAAGATTACGGGGGGGGACCTCTCGGCTACACCTTC
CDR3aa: CASSQDYGGGPLGYTF

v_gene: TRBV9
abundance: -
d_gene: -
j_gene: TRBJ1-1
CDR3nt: TGTGCCAGCAGCGCCTCAATACAGGGTTACACTGAAGCTTTCTTT
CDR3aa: CASSASIQGYTEAFF

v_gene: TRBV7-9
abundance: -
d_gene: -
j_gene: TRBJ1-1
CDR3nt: TGTGCCAGCAGTACAGGCCCGAACACTGAAGCTTTCTTT
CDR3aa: CASSTGPNTEAFF

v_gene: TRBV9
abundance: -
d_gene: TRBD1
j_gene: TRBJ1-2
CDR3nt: TGTGCCAGCAGCGTTGAGGGGACAGGATTGTATGGCTACACCTTC
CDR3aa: CASSVEGTGLYGYTF

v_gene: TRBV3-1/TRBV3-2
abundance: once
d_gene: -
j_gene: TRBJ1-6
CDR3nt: TGTGCCAGCAGCCTAGTAGAGGATTCACCCCTCCACTTT
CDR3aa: CASSLVEDSPLHF

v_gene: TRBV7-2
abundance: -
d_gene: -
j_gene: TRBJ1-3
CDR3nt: TGTGCCAGCAGCCCCCAGTTCCAAACCTCTGGAAACACCATATATTTT
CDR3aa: CASSPQFQTSGNTIYF

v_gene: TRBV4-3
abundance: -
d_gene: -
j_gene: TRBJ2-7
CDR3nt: TGCGCCAGCAGCCAAGATAAGCCCTACGAGCAGTACTTC
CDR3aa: CASSQDKPYEQYF

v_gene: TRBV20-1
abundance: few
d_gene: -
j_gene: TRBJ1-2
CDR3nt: TGCAGTGCTTTCCTCCCCTATGGCTACACCTTC
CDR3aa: CSAFLPYGYTF